The 11 T cell receptor beta chains in this list originate from one sample, sequenced in a study of identical twins. TCRdb reprocessed the 5' RACE reads with MiXCR, giving one entry per CDR3 protein. The sample yields over 250,000 distinct CDR3 sequences, less than 9.5% seen once. The same sample was also used in a study of yellow fever vaccine responses in identical twins.

The sample consisted of CD8+ T cells sorted from blood. The receptors come from a woman between 18 and 30 years old in good health.

This clonotype was seen ten or more times. The rearrangement links TRBV5-1 to TRBJ2-2; D possibly matches TRBD1 or TRBD2 (6 bases each). V was cut by 4 bases and J by 1 base, with 14 bases left in between. CDR3 length equals 16 residues. Germline assignment: CDR1 SGHRS and CDR2 YFSETQ. CDR3 region: CASSLRGAQNTGELFF. The CDR3 DNA is TGCGCCAGCAGCCTAAGGGGGGCGCAGAACACCGGGGAGCTGTTTTTT.

In its sample, this clonotype was seen a few times. The chain has TRBV6-5 and TRBJ1-1; D remains unclear. V dropped 2 bases and J dropped 3 bases, with 7 bases sitting between them. The CDR3 loop spans 13 amino acids. Per germline, CDR1 MNHEY and CDR2 SVGAGI. DNA of the CDR3: TGTGCCAGCAGTTACAGGGAACACACTGAAGCTTTCTTT. Its translation: CASSYREHTEAFF.

V and J are TRBV5-5 and TRBJ2-3; D gene unclear. The germline V and J ends were trimmed by 2 bases and 0 bases, with 10 bases remaining between them. This CDR3 is built from 15 residues. CDR1 is SGHKS and CDR2 is YYEKEE in the germline V gene (reference sequence). The CDR3 bases are TGTGCCAGCAGCTTTCGAATTGGTAGCACAGATACGCAGTATTTT. This sequence encodes CASSFRIGSTDTQYF.

This clonotype came up many times. The rearrangement joins TRBV24-1 to TRBJ2-3; D gene ambiguous. CDR3 length equals 15 residues. Germline V gene data show CDR1 as KGHDR and CDR2 as SFDVKD. V lost 0 bases and J 4 bases, leaving 10 bases between the germline ends. CDR3 nucleotide sequence: TGTGCCACCAGTGATTTGAAAGCACCCGCAGATACGCAGTATTTT. The encoded protein is CATSDLKAPADTQYF.

The chain joins TRBV5-6 to TRBJ2-2; possible D gene TRBD1, 6 bases. V was shortened by 0 bases and J by 1 base, with 7 bases between the two germline ends. The CDR3 is made up of 15 amino acids. CDR1 is SGHDT, CDR2 YYEEEE, per germline. CDR3 nucleotide sequence: TGTGCCAGCAGCTTGGTGGACAGGAACACCGGGGAGCTGTTTTTT. Its translation: CASSLVDRNTGELFF.

This clonotype showed up just a few times. The chain couples TRBV5-1 to TRBJ2-7; possible D gene TRBD2, 6 bases. The germline CDR1 and CDR2 sequences are SGHRS and YFSETQ. The V and J ends lost 4 bases and 0 bases respectively, with 14 bases between them. CDR3 length: 15 residues. The CDR3 here is CASSKLTRDSYEQYF. CDR3 in DNA: TGCGCCAGCAGCAAACTGACTAGAGACTCCTACGAGCAGTACTTC.

In its sample, this clonotype was seen a few times. The V and J genes are TRBV4-3 and TRBJ2-7; D gene uncertain. The CDR3 is 14 amino acids. Trimming cost V 3 bases and J 0 bases, with 9 bases left between them. Per the germline V gene, CDR1 is LGHNA and CDR2 is YSLEER. CDR3 DNA: TGCGCCAGCAGCCAGGAAGTTCTCTCCTACGAGCAGTACTTC. It encodes CASSQEVLSYEQYF.

V gene TRBV20-1 combines with J gene TRBJ1-4, with 8 bases lining up with TRBD1. The trim removed 6 bases at V and 8 bases at J, leaving 11 bases unmatched. The CDR3 is made up of 14 amino acids. Germline CDR1 is DFQATT and CDR2 is SNEGSKA (reference sequence). The CDR3 DNA is TGCAGTGCCCAGCTCGTACAGGGGGGCGAAAAACTGTTTTTT. Its translation is CSAQLVQGGEKLFF.

The chain joins TRBV10-2 to TRBJ2-5; D unresolved. Germline loops: CDR1 WSHSY, CDR2 SAAADI. The CDR3 spans 16 residues. Trimming stripped 6 bases from V and 9 bases from J, with 26 bases between. This CDR3 reads CASSALFGPDSMAQYF. The CDR3 nucleotides are TGCGCCAGCAGCGCCTTGTTCGGGCCGGATTCCATGGCCCAGTACTTC.

The table lists this clonotype with many counts. The chain links TRBV20-1 to TRBJ2-7, with D unclear. The CDR3 totals 13 residues. Germline V lookup: CDR1 DFQATT, CDR2 SNEGSKA (reference sequence). The ends were cut back, 2 bases at V and 1 base at J, with 9 bases in the middle. CDR3 in DNA: TGCAGTGCTAGAAGGGCCGCTTCCTACGAGCAGTACTTC. It specifies CSARRAASYEQYF.

This chain links TRBV7-9 with TRBJ2-7; no reliable D call. This CDR3 has 11 residues. Trimming removed 5 bases at V and 5 bases at J, with 7 bases between. Germline V gene sequence: CDR1 SEHNR, CDR2 FQNEAQ (reference sequence). This CDR3 is CASSANDEQYF. CDR3 in DNA: TGTGCCAGCAGCGCGAACGACGAGCAGTACTTC.